These 6 T cell receptor beta chains came from one sample sequenced in a study of graft-versus-host responses after intestinal transplantation. Data came from immunoSEQ multiplex PCR; TCRdb stores just in-frame clones and leaves some out. Among some 31,000 clones, 87% were seen once, and the ten largest hold around a tenth. Here the sequenced sample was PBMCs, taken approximately 460 days after intestinal transplantation. The receptor source for this set is a human patient who received an intestinal transplant, so some T cells may come from the graft donor.

This chain connects TRBV6-9 to TRBJ2-7, with D perhaps TRBD1 (5 bases). V lost 3 bases to trimming and J lost 2 bases, with 11 bases between them. From germline, CDR1 is MNHGY and CDR2 SVAAGI. The CDR3 is 14 amino acids. The CDR3 spells CASSYSVQAYEQYF. DNA of the CDR3: TGTGCCAGCAGTTACTCCGTACAGGCCTACGAGCAGTACTTC.

The sample holds a few counts of this clone. This chain links TRBV9 with TRBJ2-7, with 10 nucleotides matching TRBD1. The trim removed 0 bases at V and 2 bases at J, leaving 2 bases unmatched. CDR1 and CDR2 (germline): SGDLS, YYNGEE. The CDR3 spans 15 residues. Here the CDR3 reads CASSVDGTGAYEQYF. The CDR3 DNA reads as TGTGCCAGCAGCGTAGATGGGACAGGGGCCTACGAGCAGTACTTC.

The chain uses TRBV10-3 and TRBJ1-1; no firm D call. CDR3 length: 14 residues. Germline CDR1 ENHRY, CDR2 SYGVKD. The V end was cut by 6 bases, the J end by 1 base, with 12 bases between. CDR3 sequence (DNA): TGTGCCATCAGGGGAGAGTGGGGGAACACTGAAGCTTTCTTT. Translating gives CAIRGEWGNTEAFF.

The chain has TRBV9 and TRBJ2-3; no reliable D call. Between the trimmed V and J ends, which lost 4 bases and 0 bases, there was a span of 18 bases. Germline CDR1 reads SGDLS; CDR2 reads YYNGEE. This CDR3 has 17 residues. The CDR3 is CASSHGPGYYSTDTQYF. The DNA for the CDR3 is TGTGCCAGCAGCCACGGGCCCGGCTATTATAGCACAGATACGCAGTATTTT.

CDR3 residues: CASSFQLRRARNQPQHF. The CDR3, as DNA: TGTGCCAGCAGTTTCCAACTTAGGAGGGCGCGCAATCAGCCCCAGCATTTT. This chain joins TRBV28 and TRBJ1-5, with unresolved D. This CDR3 region has 17 residues. Germline CDR1 is MDHEN and CDR2 is SYDVKM. V dropped 3 bases and J dropped 2 bases, with 17 bases sitting between them. Full variable domain (outside the CDR3, taken from reference TRBV28 and TRBJ1-5): DVKVTQSSRYLVKRTGEKVFLECVQDMDHENMFWYRQDPGLGLRLIYFSYDVKMKEKGDIPEGYSVSREKKERFSLILESASTNQTSMYLCASSFQLRRARNQPQHFGDGTRLSIL.

CDR3 loop: CAISESGFWDISYEQYF. CDR3 nucleotides: TGTGCCATCAGTGAGTCGGGGTTTTGGGACATCTCCTACGAGCAGTACTTC. This chain joins TRBV10-3 and TRBJ2-7; possible D gene TRBD1, 6 bases. Deletions cut 0 bases from V and 0 bases from J, with 15 bases between. CDR1 ENHRY and CDR2 SYGVKD come from the germline V gene. The CDR3 loop spans 17 amino acids.